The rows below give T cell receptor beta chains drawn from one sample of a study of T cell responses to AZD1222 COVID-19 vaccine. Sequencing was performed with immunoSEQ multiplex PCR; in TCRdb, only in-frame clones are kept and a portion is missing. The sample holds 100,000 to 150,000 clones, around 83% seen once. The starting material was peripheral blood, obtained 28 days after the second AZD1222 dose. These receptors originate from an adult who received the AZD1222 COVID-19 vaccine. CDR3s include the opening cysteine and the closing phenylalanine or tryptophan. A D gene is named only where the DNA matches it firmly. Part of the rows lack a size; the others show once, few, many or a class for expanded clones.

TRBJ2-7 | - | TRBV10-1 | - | CASSVGTSSYEQYF | TGCGCCAGCAGTGTTGGGACGAGCTCCTACGAGCAGTACTTC
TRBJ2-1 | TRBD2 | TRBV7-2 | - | CASTLTSAGYNEQFF | TGTGCCAGCACCCTAACTAGCGCGGGGTACAATGAGCAGTTCTTC
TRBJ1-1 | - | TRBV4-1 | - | CASSPGDLNTEAFF | TGCGCCAGCAGTCCAGGGGACCTGAACACTGAAGCTTTCTTT
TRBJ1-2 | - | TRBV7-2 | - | CASSLGASYGYTF | TGTGCCAGCAGCTTAGGGGCGAGTTATGGCTACACCTTC
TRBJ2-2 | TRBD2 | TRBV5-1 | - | CASSFVVAGTNTGELFF | TGCGCCAGCAGCTTCGTAGTAGCGGGGACGAACACCGGGGAGCTGTTTTTT
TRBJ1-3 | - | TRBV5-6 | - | CASSPLLVAGSSGNTIYF | TGTGCCAGCAGCCCCCTATTGGTAGCTGGGAGCTCTGGAAACACCATATATTTT
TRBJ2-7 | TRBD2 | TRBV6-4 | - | CASSEASGERSYEQYF | TGTGCCAGCAGTGAAGCTAGCGGGGAACGCTCCTACGAGCAGTACTTC
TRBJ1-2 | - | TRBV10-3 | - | CAISEGGSNYGYTF | TGTGCCATCAGTGAGGGAGGGAGTAACTATGGCTACACCTTC
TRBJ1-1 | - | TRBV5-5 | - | CASTTGAGQNTEAFF | TGTGCCAGCACAACGGGGGCAGGCCAGAACACTGAAGCTTTCTTT
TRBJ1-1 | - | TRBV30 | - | CAWSPGNTEAFF | TGTGCCTGGAGTCCAGGGAACACTGAAGCTTTCTTT
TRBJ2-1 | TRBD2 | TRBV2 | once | CASLPGLAGNEQFF | TGTGCCAGTTTACCGGGACTAGCGGGCAATGAGCAGTTCTTC
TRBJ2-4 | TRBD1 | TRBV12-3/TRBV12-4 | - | CASSAGQGGIQYF | TGTGCCAGCAGCGCGGGACAGGGCGGGATTCAGTACTTC
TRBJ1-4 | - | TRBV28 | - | CASSLSPTPKLFF | TGTGCCAGCAGTTTATCGCCGACCCCAAAACTGTTTTTT
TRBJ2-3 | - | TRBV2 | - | CASTALTPTDTQYF | TGTGCCAGCACCGCCCTCACCCCCACAGATACGCAGTATTTT
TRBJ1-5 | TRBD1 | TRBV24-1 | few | CATSELDRDDQPQHF | TGTGCCACCAGTGAATTGGACAGGGATGATCAGCCCCAGCATTTT
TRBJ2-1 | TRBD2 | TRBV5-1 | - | CASSGTTSGDYNEQFF | TGCGCCAGCTCGGGGACTACTAGCGGGGATTACAATGAGCAGTTCTTC
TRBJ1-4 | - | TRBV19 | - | CASSGGGNREKLFF | TGTGCCAGTAGCGGGGGGGGAAATCGAGAAAAACTGTTTTTT
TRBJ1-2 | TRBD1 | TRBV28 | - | CASRPQGVGYGYTF | TGTGCCAGCAGACCACAGGGGGTCGGGTATGGCTACACCTTC
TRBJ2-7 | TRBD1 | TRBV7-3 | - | CASSLSFGQGYEQYF | TGTGCCAGCAGCCTTTCGTTCGGACAGGGCTACGAGCAGTACTTC
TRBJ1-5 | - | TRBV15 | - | CATSKETLAWPQHF | TGTGCCACCAGCAAAGAGACACTGGCATGGCCCCAGCATTTT
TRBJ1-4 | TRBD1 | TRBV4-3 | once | CASSQGGQGSATNEKLFF | TGCGCCAGCAGCCAGGGGGGACAGGGTAGCGCAACTAATGAAAAACTGTTTTTT
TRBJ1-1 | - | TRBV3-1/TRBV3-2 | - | CASSQGGGWSTEAFF | TGTGCCAGCAGCCAAGGCGGGGGCTGGAGCACTGAAGCTTTCTTT
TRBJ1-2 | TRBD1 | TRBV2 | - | CASRDPRGQGYTF | TGTGCCAGCAGGGATCCCAGGGGGCAGGGCTACACCTTC
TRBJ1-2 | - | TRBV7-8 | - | CASSPGSNYGYTF | TGTGCCAGCAGTCCCGGATCTAACTATGGCTACACCTTC
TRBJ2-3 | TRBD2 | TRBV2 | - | CASSELAGLTDTQYF | TGTGCCAGCAGCGAACTAGCGGGGCTCACAGATACGCAGTATTTT
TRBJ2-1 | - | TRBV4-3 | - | CASSQASPGTQFF | TGCGCCAGCAGCCAAGCGTCCCCGGGTACCCAGTTCTTC
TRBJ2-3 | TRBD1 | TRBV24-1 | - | CATSFTGTEGTDTQYF | TGTGCCACCAGTTTCACCGGGACAGAAGGCACAGATACGCAGTATTTT
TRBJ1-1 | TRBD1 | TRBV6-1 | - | CASSGTVHRGNTEAFF | TGTGCCAGCAGTGGAACGGTTCACAGGGGCAACACTGAAGCTTTCTTT
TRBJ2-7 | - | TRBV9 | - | CASSAELGYEQYF | TGTGCCAGCAGCGCCGAGCTAGGCTACGAGCAGTACTTC
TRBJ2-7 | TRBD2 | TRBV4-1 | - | CASSQDGQAGTSYEQYF | TGCGCCAGCAGCCAAGATGGGCAAGCGGGAACCTCCTACGAGCAGTACTTC
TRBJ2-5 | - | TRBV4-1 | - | CASSQIAYIRTIETQYF | TGCGCCAGCAGCCAAATCGCGTACATTCGGACCATAGAGACCCAGTACTTC
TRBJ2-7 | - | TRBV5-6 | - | CASSLLAYEQYF | TGTGCCAGCAGCTTGCTAGCCTACGAGCAGTACTTC
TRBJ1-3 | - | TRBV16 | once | CASSLFSGNTIYF | TGTGCCAGCAGCCTTTTCAGTGGAAACACCATATATTTT
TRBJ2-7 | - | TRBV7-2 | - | CASSLARASAEQYF | TGTGCCAGCAGCTTAGCGAGGGCTAGCGCCGAGCAGTACTTC
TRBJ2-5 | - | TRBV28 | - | CASSLSRGLGSLYQETQYF | TGTGCCAGCAGTTTATCCCGAGGCCTAGGGTCTCTTTACCAAGAGACCCAGTACTTC
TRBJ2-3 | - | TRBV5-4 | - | CASSLGGSLGDTQYF | TGTGCCAGCAGCTTGGGAGGTAGTTTAGGAGATACGCAGTATTTT
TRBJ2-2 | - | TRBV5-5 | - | CASSSASLITGELFF | TGTGCCAGCAGCTCCGCGTCCCTGATCACCGGGGAGCTGTTTTTT
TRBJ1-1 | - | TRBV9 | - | CASSVLGENTEAFF | TGTGCCAGCAGCGTACTCGGGGAGAACACTGAAGCTTTCTTT
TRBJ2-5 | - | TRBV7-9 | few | CASSFGKGGETQYF | TGTGCCAGCAGCTTTGGAAAGGGTGGAGAGACCCAGTACTTC
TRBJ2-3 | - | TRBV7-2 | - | CASLFGGGTDTQYF | TGTGCCAGCCTCTTTGGCGGGGGCACAGATACGCAGTATTTT
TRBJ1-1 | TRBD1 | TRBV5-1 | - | CASSWGDRAAEAFF | TGCGCCAGCAGCTGGGGGGACAGGGCGGCTGAAGCTTTCTTT